The source of this T cell receptor (beta chain) is a study of T cell responses to AZD1222 COVID-19 vaccine. Profiling relied on immunoSEQ multiplex PCR, and the TCRdb table lists in-frame clones only, not all of them. The table lists tens of thousands of clones, around 90% of them singletons. As regards this clone: Its target is unknown.

V lost 6 bases and J 4 bases, leaving 18 bases between the germline ends. Germline values: CDR1 MNHEY, CDR2 SVGAGI. The CDR3 loop spans 15 amino acids. The study, taken as a whole, reports: Nearly half of spike-specific TCRs reportedly target unmutated variant regions. At baseline, just a handful of AZD1222 recipients tested seropositive.

The TCR was taken from an adult who received the AZD1222 COVID-19 vaccine. This sequence joins TRBV6-5 and TRBJ1-2; D ambiguous. The sequencing used peripheral blood, collected 28 days after the second AZD1222 dose. CDR3 DNA sequence: TGTGCCAGCAGCATCGGAGCACCGGATCTCTATGGCTACACCTTC. It codes for CASSIGAPDLYGYTF.